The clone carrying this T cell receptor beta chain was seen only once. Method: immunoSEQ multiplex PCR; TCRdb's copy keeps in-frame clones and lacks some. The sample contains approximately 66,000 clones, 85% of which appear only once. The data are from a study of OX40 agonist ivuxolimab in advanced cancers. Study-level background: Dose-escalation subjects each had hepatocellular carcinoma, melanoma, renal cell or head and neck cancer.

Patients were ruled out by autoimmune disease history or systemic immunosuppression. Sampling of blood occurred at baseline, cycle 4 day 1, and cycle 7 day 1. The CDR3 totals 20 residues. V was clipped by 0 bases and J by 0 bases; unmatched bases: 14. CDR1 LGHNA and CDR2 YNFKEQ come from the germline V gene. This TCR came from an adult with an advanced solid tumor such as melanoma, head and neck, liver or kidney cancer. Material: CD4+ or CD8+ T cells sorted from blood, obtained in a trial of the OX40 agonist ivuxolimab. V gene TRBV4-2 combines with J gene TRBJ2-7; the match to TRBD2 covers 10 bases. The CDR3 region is CASSQERAASGRQSSYEQYF. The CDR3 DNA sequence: TGTGCCAGCAGCCAAGAGCGGGCGGCTAGCGGGAGACAAAGCTCCTACGAGCAGTACTTC.